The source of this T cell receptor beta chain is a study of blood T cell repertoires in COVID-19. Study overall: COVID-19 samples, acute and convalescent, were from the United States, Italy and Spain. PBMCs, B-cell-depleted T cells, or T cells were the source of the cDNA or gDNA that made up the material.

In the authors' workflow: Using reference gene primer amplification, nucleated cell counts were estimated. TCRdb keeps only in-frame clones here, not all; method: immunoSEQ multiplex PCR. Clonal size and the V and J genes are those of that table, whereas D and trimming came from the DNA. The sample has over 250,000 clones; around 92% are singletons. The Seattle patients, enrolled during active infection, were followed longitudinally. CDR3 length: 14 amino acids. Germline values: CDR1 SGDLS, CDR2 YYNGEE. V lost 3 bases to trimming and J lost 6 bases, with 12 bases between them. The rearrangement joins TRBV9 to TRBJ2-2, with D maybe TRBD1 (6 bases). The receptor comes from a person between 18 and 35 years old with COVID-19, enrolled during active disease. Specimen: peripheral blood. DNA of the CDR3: TGTGCCAGCAGCGCTGACCAGGGGTCCGGGGAGCTGTTTTTT. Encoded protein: CASSADQGSGELFF. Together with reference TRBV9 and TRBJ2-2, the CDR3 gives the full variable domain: DSGVTQTPKHLITATGQRVTLRCSPRSGDLSVYWYQQSLDQGLQFLIQYYNGEERAKGNILERFSAQQFPDLHSELNLSSLELGDSALYFCASSADQGSGELFFGEGSRLTVL.